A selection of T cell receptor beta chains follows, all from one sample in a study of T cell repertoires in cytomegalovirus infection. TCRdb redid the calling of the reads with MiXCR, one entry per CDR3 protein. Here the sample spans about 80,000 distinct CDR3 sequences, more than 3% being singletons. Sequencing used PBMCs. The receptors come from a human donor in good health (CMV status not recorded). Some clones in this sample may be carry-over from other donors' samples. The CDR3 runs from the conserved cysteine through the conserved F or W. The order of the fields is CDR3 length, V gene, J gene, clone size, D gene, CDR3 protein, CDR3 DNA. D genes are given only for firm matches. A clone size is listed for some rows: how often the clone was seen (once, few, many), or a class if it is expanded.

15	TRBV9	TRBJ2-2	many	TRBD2	CASSPGLAGGQELFF	TGTGCCAGCAGCCCTGGACTAGCGGGGGGGCAGGAGCTGTTTTTT
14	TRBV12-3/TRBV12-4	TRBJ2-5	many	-	CASSFRGRVETQYF	TGTGCCAGCAGTTTTAGGGGTCGGGTTGAGACCCAGTACTTC
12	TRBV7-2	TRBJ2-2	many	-	CASGLYTGELFF	TGTGCCAGCGGGTTGTACACCGGGGAGCTGTTTTTT
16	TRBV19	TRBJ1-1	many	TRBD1	CASSSPPRGLGTEAFF	TGTGCCAGTAGTTCCCCCCCCAGGGGGTTAGGCACTGAAGCTTTCTTT
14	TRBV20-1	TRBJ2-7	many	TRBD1	CSAQAGGYSYEQYF	TGCAGTGCGCAAGCAGGGGGCTACTCCTACGAGCAGTACTTC
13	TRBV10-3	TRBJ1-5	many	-	CAISDIKDQPQHF	TGTGCCATCAGTGATATTAAGGATCAGCCCCAGCATTTT
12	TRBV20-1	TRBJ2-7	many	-	CSASGTAYEQYF	TGCAGTGCCTCTGGGACTGCCTACGAGCAGTACTTC
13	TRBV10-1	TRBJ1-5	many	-	CASSERGGQPQHF	TGCGCCAGCAGTGAAAGGGGAGGCCAGCCCCAGCATTTT
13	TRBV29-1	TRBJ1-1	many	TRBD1	CSAGTGAVPEAFF	TGCAGCGCCGGGACAGGGGCAGTCCCTGAAGCTTTCTTT
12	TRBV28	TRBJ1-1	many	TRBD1	CAGGTGSAEAFF	TGTGCCGGTGGGACAGGGAGTGCTGAAGCTTTCTTT
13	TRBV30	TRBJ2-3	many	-	CAWTGLSQGTQYF	TGTGCCTGGACAGGACTCTCCCAGGGTACGCAGTATTTT
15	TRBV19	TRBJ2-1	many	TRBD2	CASSSSGGSYNEQFF	TGTGCCAGTAGTTCTAGCGGGGGCTCCTACAATGAGCAGTTCTTC
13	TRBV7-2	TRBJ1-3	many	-	CASSSGSGNTIYF	TGTGCCAGCAGCTCCGGATCTGGAAACACCATATATTTT
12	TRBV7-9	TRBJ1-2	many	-	CASGPPGAGYTF	TGTGCCAGCGGCCCTCCGGGGGCTGGCTACACCTTC
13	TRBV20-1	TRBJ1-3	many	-	CSAAQDSGNTIYF	TGCAGTGCTGCACAGGACTCTGGAAACACCATATATTTT
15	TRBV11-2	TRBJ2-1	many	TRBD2	CASSNSGGGLNEQFF	TGTGCCAGCAGCAATAGCGGGGGGGGTCTTAATGAGCAGTTCTTC
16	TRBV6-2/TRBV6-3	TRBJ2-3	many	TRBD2	CASSTPGLAERDTQYF	TGTGCCAGCAGTACTCCGGGACTAGCGGAGAGAGATACGCAGTATTTT
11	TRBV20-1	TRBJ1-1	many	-	CSAREVWEAFF	TGCAGTGCTAGAGAAGTGTGGGAAGCTTTCTTT
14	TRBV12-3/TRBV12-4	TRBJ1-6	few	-	CASSSRVDRSPLHF	TGTGCCAGCAGTTCGAGGGTTGATCGGTCACCCCTCCACTTT
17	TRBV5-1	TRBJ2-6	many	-	CASSAGRDGPGANVLTF	TGCGCCAGCAGCGCGGGCAGGGACGGACCTGGGGCCAACGTCCTGACTTTC
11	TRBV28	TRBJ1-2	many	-	CASSTIYGYTF	TGTGCCAGCAGTACCATTTATGGCTACACCTTC
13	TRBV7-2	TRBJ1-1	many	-	CASSLASGTEAFF	TGTGCCAGCAGCTTAGCGTCGGGCACTGAAGCTTTCTTT
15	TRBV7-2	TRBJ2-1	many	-	CASIFGSYSYNEQFF	TGTGCCAGCATTTTTGGGTCCTACTCCTACAATGAGCAGTTCTTC
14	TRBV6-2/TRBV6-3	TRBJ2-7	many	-	CASSYERHSYEQYF	TGTGCCAGCAGTTACGAGCGGCACTCCTACGAGCAGTACTTC
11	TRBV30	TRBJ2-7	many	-	CAWSVLGLKYF	TGTGCCTGGAGTGTACTGGGACTTAAGTACTTC
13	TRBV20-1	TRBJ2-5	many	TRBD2	CHPFRTSGGPQYF	TGCCATCCATTCCGGACTAGCGGGGGGCCCCAGTACTTC
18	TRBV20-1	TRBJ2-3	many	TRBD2	CSAQTSGGSGVNLDTQYF	TGCAGTGCCCAGACTAGCGGGGGATCCGGGGTTAATTTAGATACGCAGTATTTT
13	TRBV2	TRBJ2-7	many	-	CASSEALGYEQYF	TGTGCCAGCAGTGAAGCTTTGGGCTACGAGCAGTACTTC
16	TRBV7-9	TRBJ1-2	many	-	CASSSGRAQGDYGYTF	TGTGCCAGCAGCTCCGGGAGAGCCCAAGGAGACTATGGCTACACCTTC
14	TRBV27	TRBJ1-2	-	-	CASSLQPASYGYTF	TGTGCCAGCAGTTTACAGCCAGCTTCCTATGGCTACACCTTC
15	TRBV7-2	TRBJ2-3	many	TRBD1	CASSVETGARDTQYF	TGTGCCAGCAGCGTAGAGACAGGGGCGAGAGATACGCAGTATTTT
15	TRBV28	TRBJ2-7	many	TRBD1	CASSPYPGTGNEQYF	TGTGCCAGCAGTCCTTATCCCGGGACAGGGAACGAGCAGTACTTC
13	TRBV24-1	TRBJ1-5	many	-	CATSDVGSEPQHF	TGTGCCACCAGTGATGTGGGCAGCGAGCCCCAGCATTTT
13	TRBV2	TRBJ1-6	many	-	CASGPGGNSPLHF	TGTGCCAGCGGGCCGGGGGGAAATTCACCCCTCCACTTT
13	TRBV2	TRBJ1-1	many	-	CASSEEGVTEAFF	TGTGCCAGCAGTGAAGAGGGTGTGACTGAAGCTTTCTTT
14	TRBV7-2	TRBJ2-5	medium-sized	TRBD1	CASSLEQGAATQYF	TGTGCCAGCAGCTTAGAGCAGGGGGCAGCGACCCAGTACTTC
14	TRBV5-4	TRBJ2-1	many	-	CASSLGQDINEQFF	TGTGCCAGCAGCTTGGGCCAAGACATCAATGAGCAGTTCTTC
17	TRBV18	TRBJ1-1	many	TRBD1	CASSPLGQGFSNTEAFF	TGTGCCAGCTCACCCTTGGGACAGGGATTCTCGAACACTGAAGCTTTCTTT
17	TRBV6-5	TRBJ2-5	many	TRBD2	CASSPRAGTSGEETQYF	TGTGCCAGCAGTCCCCGCGCCGGGACTAGCGGAGAAGAGACCCAGTACTTC
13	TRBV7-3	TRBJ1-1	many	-	CASSLIAGREAFF	TGTGCCAGCAGCTTAATCGCAGGGCGAGAAGCTTTCTTT
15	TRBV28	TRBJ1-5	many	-	CASSFIDRKNQPQHF	TGTGCCAGCAGCTTCATCGACAGGAAGAATCAGCCCCAGCATTTT
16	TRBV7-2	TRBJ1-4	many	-	CASSLVADATNEKLFF	TGTGCCAGCAGCTTAGTGGCAGACGCAACTAATGAAAAACTGTTTTTT